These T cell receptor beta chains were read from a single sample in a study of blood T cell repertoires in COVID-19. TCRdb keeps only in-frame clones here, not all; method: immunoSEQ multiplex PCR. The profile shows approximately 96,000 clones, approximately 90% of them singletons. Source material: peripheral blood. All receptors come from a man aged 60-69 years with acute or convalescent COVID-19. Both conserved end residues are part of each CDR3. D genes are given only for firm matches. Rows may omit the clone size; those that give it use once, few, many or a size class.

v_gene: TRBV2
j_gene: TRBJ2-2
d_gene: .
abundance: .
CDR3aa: CASSGGSQGHTGELFF
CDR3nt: TGTGCCAGCAGTGGTGGAAGTCAGGGTCACACCGGGGAGCTGTTTTTT

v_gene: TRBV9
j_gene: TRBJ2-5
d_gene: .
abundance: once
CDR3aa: CASSPATGTWQETQYF
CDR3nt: TGTGCCAGCAGCCCCGCGACCGGGACTTGGCAAGAGACCCAGTACTTC

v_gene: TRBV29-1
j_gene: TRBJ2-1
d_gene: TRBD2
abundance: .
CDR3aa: CSVGGFNNEQFF
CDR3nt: TGCAGCGTGGGGGGGTTCAACAATGAGCAGTTCTTC

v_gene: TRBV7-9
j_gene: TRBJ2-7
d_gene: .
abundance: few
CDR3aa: CASSPGQPYEQYF
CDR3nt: TGTGCCAGCAGCCCAGGACAACCTTACGAGCAGTACTTC

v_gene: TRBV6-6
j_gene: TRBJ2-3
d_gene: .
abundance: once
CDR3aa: CASSPHTDTQYF
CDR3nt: TGTGCCAGCAGTCCCCACACAGATACGCAGTATTTT

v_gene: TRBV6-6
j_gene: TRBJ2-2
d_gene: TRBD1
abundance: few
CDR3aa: CASRVQGASGELFF
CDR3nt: TGTGCCAGCAGGGTACAGGGGGCGTCTGGGGAGCTGTTTTTT

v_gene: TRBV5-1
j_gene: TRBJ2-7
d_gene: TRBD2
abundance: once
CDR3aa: CASSLGTSGQLYEQYF
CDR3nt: TGCGCCAGCAGCCTGGGGACTAGCGGACAACTTTACGAGCAGTACTTC

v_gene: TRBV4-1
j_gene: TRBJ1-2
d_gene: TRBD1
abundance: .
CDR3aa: CASSQYDPTTRGQGVHGYTF
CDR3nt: TGCGCCAGCAGCCAATATGACCCGACAACAAGAGGACAGGGGGTCCATGGCTACACCTTC

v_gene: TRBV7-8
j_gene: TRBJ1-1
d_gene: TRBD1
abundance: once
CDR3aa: CASSYLGTANTEAFF
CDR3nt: TGTGCCAGCAGCTACCTAGGGACAGCGAACACTGAAGCTTTCTTT

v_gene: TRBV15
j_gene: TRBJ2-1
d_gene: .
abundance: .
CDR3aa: CATSRDGDHGSGWNEQFF
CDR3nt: TGTGCCACCAGCAGAGATGGGGATCACGGGAGTGGTTGGAATGAGCAGTTCTTC

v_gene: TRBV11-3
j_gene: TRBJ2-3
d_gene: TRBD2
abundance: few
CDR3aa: CASSPLAGGPSDTQYF
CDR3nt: TGTGCCAGCAGCCCCCTAGCGGGAGGGCCTTCAGATACGCAGTATTTT

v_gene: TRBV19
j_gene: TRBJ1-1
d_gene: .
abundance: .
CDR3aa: CASSAGSIRNTEAFF
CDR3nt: TGTGCCAGTAGTGCGGGGTCCATCCGGAACACTGAAGCTTTCTTT

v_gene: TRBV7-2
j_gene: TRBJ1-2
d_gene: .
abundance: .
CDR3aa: CASSFYGTFSGYTF
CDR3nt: TGTGCCAGCAGCTTTTACGGGACATTTAGCGGCTACACCTTC

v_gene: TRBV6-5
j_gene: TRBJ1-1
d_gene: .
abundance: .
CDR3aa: CASSHSSDTEAFF
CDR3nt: TGTGCCAGCAGTCACTCTTCGGACACTGAAGCTTTCTTT

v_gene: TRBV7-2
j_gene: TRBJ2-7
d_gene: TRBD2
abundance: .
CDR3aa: CASSTSSGRESEQYF
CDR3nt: TGTGCCAGCAGCACTTCTAGCGGGAGGGAGTCCGAGCAGTACTTC